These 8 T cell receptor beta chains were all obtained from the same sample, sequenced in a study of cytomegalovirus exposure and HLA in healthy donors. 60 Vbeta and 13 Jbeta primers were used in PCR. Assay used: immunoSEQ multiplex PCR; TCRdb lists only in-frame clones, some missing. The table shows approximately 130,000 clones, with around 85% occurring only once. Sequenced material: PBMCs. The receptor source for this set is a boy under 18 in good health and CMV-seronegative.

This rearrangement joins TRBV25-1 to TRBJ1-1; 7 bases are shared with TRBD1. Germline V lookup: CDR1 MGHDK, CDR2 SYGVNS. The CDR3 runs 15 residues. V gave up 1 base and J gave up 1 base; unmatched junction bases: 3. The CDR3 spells CASSEWRTGNTEAFF. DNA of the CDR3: TGTGCCAGCAGTGAATGGCGGACAGGGAACACTGAAGCTTTCTTT.

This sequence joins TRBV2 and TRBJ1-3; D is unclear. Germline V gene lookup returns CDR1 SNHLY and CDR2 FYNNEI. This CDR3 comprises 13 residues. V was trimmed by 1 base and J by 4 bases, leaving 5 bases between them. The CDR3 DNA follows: TGTGCCAGCAGTGAAGAGCTAGGAAACACCATATATTTT. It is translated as CASSEELGNTIYF.

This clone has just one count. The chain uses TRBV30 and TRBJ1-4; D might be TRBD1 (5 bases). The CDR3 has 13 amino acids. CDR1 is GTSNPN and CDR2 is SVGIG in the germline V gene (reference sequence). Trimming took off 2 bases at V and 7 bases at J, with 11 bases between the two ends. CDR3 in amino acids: CAWSLRVGEKLFF. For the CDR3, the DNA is TGTGCCTGGAGTCTCAGGGTCGGTGAAAAACTGTTTTTT.

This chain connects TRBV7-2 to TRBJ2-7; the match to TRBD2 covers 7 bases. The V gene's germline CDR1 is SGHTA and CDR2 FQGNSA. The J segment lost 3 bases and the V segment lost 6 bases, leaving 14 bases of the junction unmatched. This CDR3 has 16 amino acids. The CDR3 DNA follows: TGTGCCAGCAGTTTGGGGGGGGGATATCCCCTCTACGAGCAGTACTTC. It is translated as CASSLGGGYPLYEQYF. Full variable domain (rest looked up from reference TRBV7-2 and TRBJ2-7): GAGVSQSPSNKVTEKGKDVELRCDPISGHTALYWYRQSLGQGLEFLIYFQGNSAPDKSGLPSDRFSAERTGGSVSTLTIQRTQQEDSAVYLCASSLGGGYPLYEQYFGPGTRLTVT.

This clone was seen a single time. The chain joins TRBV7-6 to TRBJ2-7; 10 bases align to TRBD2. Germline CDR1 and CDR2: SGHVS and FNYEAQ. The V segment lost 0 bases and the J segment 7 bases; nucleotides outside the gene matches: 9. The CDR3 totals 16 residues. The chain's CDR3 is CASSLAPASGRAEQYF. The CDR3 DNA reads TGTGCCAGCAGCTTAGCCCCGGCGAGCGGGAGGGCGGAGCAGTACTTC.

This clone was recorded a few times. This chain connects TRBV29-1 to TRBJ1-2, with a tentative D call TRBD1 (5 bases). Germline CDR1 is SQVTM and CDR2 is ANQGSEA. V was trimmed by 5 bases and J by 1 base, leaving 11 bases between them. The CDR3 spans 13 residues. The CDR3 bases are TGCAGCGTTACGACAGAAAGTAACTATGGCTACACCTTC. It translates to CSVTTESNYGYTF.

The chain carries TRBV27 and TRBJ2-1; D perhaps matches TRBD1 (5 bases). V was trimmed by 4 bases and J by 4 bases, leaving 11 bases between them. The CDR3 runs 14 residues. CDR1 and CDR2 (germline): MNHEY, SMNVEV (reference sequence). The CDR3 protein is CASSWEGHYNEQFF. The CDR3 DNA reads TGTGCCAGCAGTTGGGAAGGACATTACAATGAGCAGTTCTTC.

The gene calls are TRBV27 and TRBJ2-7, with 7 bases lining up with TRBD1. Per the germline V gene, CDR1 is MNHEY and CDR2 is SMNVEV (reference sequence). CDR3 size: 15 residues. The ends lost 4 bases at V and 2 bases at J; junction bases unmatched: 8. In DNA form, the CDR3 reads TGTGCCAGCAGTTCCGCCGCAGGGGGTACCTACGAGCAGTACTTC. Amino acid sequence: CASSSAAGGTYEQYF.